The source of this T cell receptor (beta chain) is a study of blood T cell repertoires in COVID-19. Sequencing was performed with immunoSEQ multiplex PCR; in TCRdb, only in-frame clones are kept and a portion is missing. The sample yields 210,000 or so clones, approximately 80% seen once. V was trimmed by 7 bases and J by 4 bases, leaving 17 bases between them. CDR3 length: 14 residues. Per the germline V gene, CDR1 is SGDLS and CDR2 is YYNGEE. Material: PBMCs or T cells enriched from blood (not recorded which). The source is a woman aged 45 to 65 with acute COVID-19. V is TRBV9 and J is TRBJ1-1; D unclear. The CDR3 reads CASSPGEGATEAFF. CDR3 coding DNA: TGTGCCAGCTCACCCGGGGAGGGAGCCACTGAAGCTTTCTTT.